Listed below are T cell receptor beta chains from one sample, sequenced in a study of T cell responses to AZD1222 COVID-19 vaccine. Using immunoSEQ multiplex PCR, the repertoire was profiled, and TCRdb retains in-frame clones only, with some absent. This table has roughly 200,000 clones, 85% to 95% appearing once. The sequences come from peripheral blood, collected on day 0 of AZD1222 vaccination. Receptors originate from an adult in good health. Both conserved end residues are part of each CDR3. D genes are given only for firm matches. The size field is filled for only some rows; it gives once, few, many or a size class.

size | J | V | D | CDR3 | DNA
- | TRBJ2-3 | TRBV7-9 | - | CASSLGAGSLATDTQYF | TGTGCCAGCAGCTTAGGTGCTGGGTCCCTCGCCACAGATACGCAGTATTTT
once | TRBJ2-2 | TRBV18 | - | CASSPPENTGELFF | TGTGCCAGCTCACCACCTGAGAACACCGGGGAGCTGTTTTTT
- | TRBJ1-2 | TRBV18 | - | CASSPDTDVNYGYTF | TGTGCCAGCTCACCGGACACCGATGTTAACTATGGCTACACCTTC
- | TRBJ1-1 | TRBV18 | - | CASSPGQNTEAFF | TGTGCCAGCTCACCAGGACAAAACACTGAAGCTTTCTTT
few | TRBJ1-5 | TRBV7-2 | - | CASSRNAGQPQHF | TGTGCCAGCAGCCGTAATGCGGGCCAGCCCCAGCATTTT
once | TRBJ2-1 | TRBV7-9 | TRBD1 | CASSAPGQGHNEQFF | TGTGCCAGCAGCGCACCGGGACAGGGGCACAATGAGCAGTTCTTC
- | TRBJ1-3 | TRBV21-1 | - | CASSKWSPMGGNTIYF | TGTGCCAGCAGCAAATGGTCACCCATGGGGGGAAACACCATATATTTT
- | TRBJ1-1 | TRBV15 | TRBD1 | CATSRVTGITEAFF | TGTGCCACCAGCAGAGTGACAGGGATCACTGAAGCTTTCTTT
once | TRBJ1-1 | TRBV12-3/TRBV12-4 | - | CASLRWGNTEAFF | TGTGCCAGCCTGAGATGGGGGAACACTGAAGCTTTCTTT
- | TRBJ1-2 | TRBV7-2 | - | CASSLRGTFDYGYTF | TGTGCCAGCAGCTTACGGGGGACCTTTGACTATGGCTACACCTTC
- | TRBJ1-2 | TRBV7-9 | - | CASSDTPTVNYGYTF | TGTGCCAGCAGCGATACCCCGACAGTGAACTATGGCTACACCTTC
- | TRBJ2-7 | TRBV11-2 | TRBD2 | CASSFLAGHGEQYF | TGTGCCAGCAGCTTCTTAGCGGGGCATGGCGAGCAGTACTTC
few | TRBJ2-7 | TRBV7-3 | TRBD1 | CASSATGGGGEQYF | TGTGCCAGCAGCGCGACAGGGGGAGGCGGCGAGCAGTACTTC
- | TRBJ1-5 | TRBV15 | - | CATSREGGYQPQHF | TGTGCCACCAGCAGAGAAGGAGGTTATCAGCCCCAGCATTTT
- | TRBJ2-7 | TRBV10-3 | TRBD1 | CAIGDSPYEQYF | TGTGCCATCGGGGACAGCCCTTACGAGCAGTACTTC
- | TRBJ2-4 | TRBV12-3/TRBV12-4 | - | CASSRWGENIQYF | TGTGCCAGCAGCCGGTGGGGAGAAAACATTCAGTACTTC
- | TRBJ2-1 | TRBV2 | - | CAIQFRSSYNEQFF | TGTGCCATTCAGTTTAGGAGCTCCTACAATGAGCAGTTCTTC
once | TRBJ2-3 | TRBV28 | - | CASSYVLFGDTQYF | TGTGCCAGCAGTTACGTCCTATTTGGGGATACGCAGTATTTT
once | TRBJ1-1 | TRBV4-2 | - | CASSQETWTHMNTEAFF | TGTGCCAGCAGCCAAGAGACTTGGACGCACATGAACACTGAAGCTTTCTTT
few | TRBJ1-2 | TRBV20-1 | - | CSARDHPGYTF | TGCAGTGCTAGAGATCACCCCGGCTACACCTTC
- | TRBJ2-2 | TRBV5-4 | - | CASSLDQGSAGELFF | TGTGCCAGCAGCCTAGATCAGGGTTCGGCCGGGGAGCTGTTTTTT
- | TRBJ1-3 | TRBV28 | - | CASSPSGRRGNTIYF | TGTGCCAGCAGTCCCTCTGGCAGGAGAGGAAACACCATATATTTT
- | TRBJ2-7 | TRBV4-3 | - | CASGTGSSYEQYF | TGCGCCAGCGGAACAGGGAGTTCTTACGAGCAGTACTTC
- | TRBJ1-1 | TRBV28 | - | CASSLPRVGTEAFF | TGTGCCAGCAGCCTGCCCAGGGTGGGCACTGAAGCTTTCTTT
- | TRBJ1-1 | TRBV18 | - | CASSLDRSSFTEAFF | TGTGCCAGCTCGCTAGACAGGAGTAGTTTCACTGAAGCTTTCTTT
- | TRBJ1-1 | TRBV3-1/TRBV3-2 | - | CASSHQQGTNTEAFF | TGTGCCAGCAGCCACCAACAGGGTACGAACACTGAAGCTTTCTTT
- | TRBJ1-4 | TRBV4-2 | TRBD1 | CASSQVTTGVGEKLFF | TGTGCCAGCAGCCAAGTGACGACAGGGGTGGGTGAAAAACTGTTTTTT
- | TRBJ1-6 | TRBV4-3 | - | CASSQELSSYNSPLHF | TGCGCCAGCAGCCAAGAGCTGAGCTCCTATAATTCACCCCTCCACTTT
- | TRBJ2-2 | TRBV5-1 | - | CASSLASAGELFF | TGCGCCAGCAGCTTGGCTTCGGCCGGGGAGCTGTTTTTT
- | TRBJ1-2 | TRBV6-5 | TRBD1 | CASSYSPGTVVYGYTF | TGTGCCAGCAGTTACAGTCCCGGGACAGTGGTCTATGGCTACACCTTC
- | TRBJ1-2 | TRBV15 | TRBD1 | CATRTGQGDYGYTF | TGTGCCACCAGAACAGGACAGGGCGACTATGGCTACACCTTC
- | TRBJ1-1 | TRBV6-5 | - | CASSYNRVTEAFF | TGTGCCAGCAGTTACAACAGGGTCACTGAAGCTTTCTTT
- | TRBJ1-1 | TRBV5-1 | - | CASSLAEAGMNTEAFF | TGCGCCAGCAGCTTGGCCGAGGCGGGAATGAACACTGAAGCTTTCTTT
- | TRBJ1-4 | TRBV18 | - | CASSPPGGDEKLFF | TGTGCCAGCTCACCCCCGGGGGGAGATGAAAAACTGTTTTTT
- | TRBJ2-3 | TRBV24-1 | TRBD2 | CATSSGPSGGTDTQYF | TGTGCCACCAGTTCTGGGCCTTCGGGGGGGACAGATACGCAGTATTTT
once | TRBJ1-3 | TRBV28 | TRBD1 | CASLRQGRDTIYF | TGTGCCAGCCTCCGACAGGGTAGGGACACCATATATTTT
- | TRBJ1-3 | TRBV4-1 | - | CASSQSSGGAVGNTIYF | TGCGCCAGCAGCCAATCCTCCGGAGGGGCTGTTGGAAACACCATATATTTT
- | TRBJ1-6 | TRBV18 | - | CASSPQQGVGDSPLHF | TGTGCCAGCTCACCACAACAGGGAGTGGGGGATTCACCCCTCCACTTT
- | TRBJ1-2 | TRBV7-2 | - | CASSLQSSLPYGYTF | TGTGCCAGCAGCTTGCAGTCTTCCCTCCCCTATGGCTACACCTTC
- | TRBJ2-2 | TRBV11-3 | TRBD2 | CASSFIGGTGELFF | TGTGCCAGCAGCTTTATCGGGGGGACCGGGGAGCTGTTTTTT
once | TRBJ1-6 | TRBV5-4 | - | CASSRQEHSPLHF | TGTGCCAGCAGCCGACAGGAGCATTCACCCCTCCACTTT
- | TRBJ2-1 | TRBV5-1 | TRBD2 | CASSPRTSGGPYNEQFF | TGCGCCAGCAGCCCAAGGACTAGCGGGGGGCCGTACAATGAGCAGTTCTTC
- | TRBJ1-2 | TRBV7-9 | TRBD1 | CASSFEGTGGSIYGYTF | TGTGCCAGCAGCTTCGAAGGGACAGGGGGCAGTATCTATGGCTACACCTTC
- | TRBJ2-7 | TRBV7-9 | - | CASSLLTPGEQYF | TGTGCCAGCAGCCTCCTGACGCCTGGTGAGCAGTACTTC
- | TRBJ2-5 | TRBV30 | - | CAWRIPPQETQYF | TGTGCCTGGAGGATCCCACCCCAAGAGACCCAGTACTTC
- | TRBJ2-5 | TRBV5-1 | - | CASSLAPGRSQETQYF | TGCGCCAGCAGCTTGGCCCCAGGCCGGTCCCAAGAGACCCAGTACTTC
- | TRBJ2-2 | TRBV7-9 | - | CASSFGQTNTGELFF | TGTGCCAGCAGCTTTGGACAGACTAACACCGGGGAGCTGTTTTTT
- | TRBJ1-2 | TRBV5-4 | - | CASFLSGWSYGYTF | TGTGCCAGCTTCCTGTCGGGGTGGAGCTATGGCTACACCTTC
- | TRBJ1-4 | TRBV5-1 | TRBD1 | CASSFGQGKDNEKLFF | TGCGCCAGCAGCTTCGGACAGGGAAAGGATAATGAAAAACTGTTTTTT
- | TRBJ1-5 | TRBV28 | - | CASSFANQPQHF | TGTGCCAGCAGTTTTGCCAATCAGCCCCAGCATTTT
few | TRBJ2-5 | TRBV6-5 | - | CASSPMGSETQYF | TGTGCCAGCAGTCCCATGGGGTCGGAGACCCAGTACTTC
- | TRBJ2-3 | TRBV5-4 | TRBD2 | CASSLAGGHTDTQYF | TGTGCCAGCAGTCTAGCGGGGGGACACACAGATACGCAGTATTTT
- | TRBJ1-2 | TRBV28 | - | CASSRPLGSAYGYTF | TGTGCCAGCAGCCGCCCTTTGGGGTCGGCCTATGGCTACACCTTC
- | TRBJ2-5 | TRBV21-1 | - | CASSKAPRGDPPGWRETQYF | TGTGCCAGCAGCAAAGCGCCGAGAGGGGATCCACCGGGATGGCGAGAGACCCAGTACTTC
- | TRBJ2-1 | TRBV11-3 | - | CASSILGLQEQFF | TGTGCCAGCAGCATACTGGGACTGCAGGAGCAGTTCTTC
- | TRBJ2-1 | TRBV18 | TRBD1 | CASSPLTGEYNEQFF | TGTGCCAGCTCACCATTGACAGGGGAATACAATGAGCAGTTCTTC
few | TRBJ1-3 | TRBV9 | - | CASSWGAGRQAGNTIYF | TGTGCCAGCAGTTGGGGCGCGGGGAGGCAAGCTGGAAACACCATATATTTT
- | TRBJ2-3 | TRBV4-1 | TRBD2 | CASSQLPGGLVTDTQYF | TGCGCCAGCAGCCAACTACCGGGGGGACTGGTCACAGATACGCAGTATTTT